Shown below are 4 T cell receptor beta chains from a single sample sequenced in a study of graft-versus-host responses after intestinal transplantation. Their specific antigens are unknown. Sequenced by immunoSEQ multiplex PCR; TCRdb stores in-frame clones only, minus some. In the table there are over 85,000 clones, over 85% of which are singletons. Sequences were derived from unstimulated CD8+ T cells sorted from spleen or lymph node cells, sampled before intestinal transplant. Receptors originate from a human donor who received an intestinal transplant.

This sequence joins TRBV7-9 and TRBJ2-1; TRBD2 might be the D (6 bases). The V gene lost 0 bases and the J gene lost 10 bases, with 19 bases spanning the gap. This CDR3 contains 16 residues. Germline V gene lookup returns CDR1 SEHNR and CDR2 FQNEAQ (reference sequence). CDR3 nucleotides: TGTGCCAGCAGCTTAGCGCGGGACTCGACGTTTTGGGAGCAGTTCTTC. Translation: CASSLARDSTFWEQFF.

This chain connects TRBV4-1 to TRBJ1-5; tentative D call: TRBD1 (6 bases). The ends were cut back, 1 base at V and 6 bases at J, with 7 bases in the middle. The CDR3 has 13 amino acids. CDR1 and CDR2 from the germline V gene are MGHRA and YSYEKL. Here the CDR3 reads CASSQGTAQPQHF. The CDR3 bases are TGCGCCAGCAGCCAAGGGACAGCTCAGCCCCAGCATTTT.

This chain joins TRBV6-1 and TRBJ2-1, with TRBD1 matching over 11 bases. After removal of 5 bases from V and 8 bases from J, the junction contained 5 bases not matched to a gene. Per the germline V gene, CDR1 is MNHNS and CDR2 is SASEGT. This CDR3 region has 14 residues. The CDR3 sequence is CASSLGQGADEQFF. The DNA for the CDR3 is TGTGCCAGCAGTCTAGGACAGGGGGCGGATGAGCAGTTCTTC.

J is TRBJ2-3 and V is TRBV7-2, with a tentative D call TRBD1 (5 bases). The V and J ends lost 7 bases and 1 base respectively, with 15 bases between them. The CDR3 consists of 15 residues. Germline lookup yields CDR1 SGHTA and CDR2 FQGNSA. CDR3 DNA: TGTGCCAGCAACTTGCTCGAACAGGGCACAGATACGCAGTATTTT. Translating it yields CASNLLEQGTDTQYF.